This passage covers 22 T cell receptor beta chains from one sample sequenced in a study of PD-L1 blockade in urothelial cancer. Sequencing used immunoSEQ multiplex PCR; TCRdb keeps in-frame clones, though not all of them. This table holds around 63,000 clones, roughly 80% found once. Time point reported: pretreatment peripheral blood. The starting material was PBMCs, obtained around atezolizumab (anti-PD-L1) treatment. Receptors were obtained from a man in his 70s with urothelial cancer.

With regard to this clone: The junction departs from the called germline gene at one end, perhaps through a read error. The V call is TRBV18, the J call TRBJ1-5; 8 bases are shared with TRBD1. The germline V gene encodes CDR1 KGHSH and CDR2 LQKENI. The CDR3 extends over 14 amino acids. CDR3 residues: CASSPQGVNQPQHF. The CDR3 DNA sequence: TGTGCCAGCTCGCCACAGGGGGTTAATCAGCCCCAGCATTTT.

This clone is a singleton in its sample. Other DNA sequences in the sample encode the same CDR3. The V and J genes are TRBV5-1 and TRBJ2-5; tentative D call: TRBD2 (6 bases). From germline, CDR1 is SGHRS and CDR2 YFSETQ. The CDR3 has 13 amino acids. Deletions cut 3 bases from V and 5 bases from J, with 11 bases between. Written as DNA, the CDR3 is TGCGCCAGCAGCTGGGACTCGGGGGAGACCCAGTACTTC. As protein: CASSWDSGETQYF.

As concerns this clone: One junction end disagrees with the germline gene, perhaps due to a read error. J is TRBJ2-5 and V is TRBV2; TRBD2 is a possible D gene (5 bases). Germline assignment: CDR1 SNHLY and CDR2 FYNNEI. This CDR3 contains 14 residues. The CDR3 is CASREPGTREAQYF. The CDR3 DNA follows: TGTGCCAGCAGGGAACCGGGAACCCGAGAGGCCCAGTACTTC. Combining the CDR3 with reference TRBV2 and TRBJ2-5 gives the whole variable domain EPEVTQTPSHQVTQMGQEVILRCVPISNHLYFYWYRQILGQKVEFLVSFYNNEISEKSEIFDDQFSVERPDGSNFTLKIRSTKLEDSAMYFCASREPGTREAQYFGPGTRLLVL.

This clone has more than one count but fewer than ten. The V call is TRBV10-1, the J call TRBJ1-5, with D possibly TRBD1 on 6 matching bases. The V gene's germline CDR1 is WNHNN and CDR2 SYGVQD (reference sequence). V dropped 6 bases and J dropped 8 bases, with 11 bases sitting between them. The CDR3 loop spans 12 amino acids. Here the CDR3 reads CASRDTGKPQHF. The CDR3, as DNA: TGCGCCAGCAGAGATACAGGGAAGCCCCAGCATTTT.

The rearrangement joins TRBV19 to TRBJ2-7; 8 bases are shared with TRBD2. The V gene end was trimmed by 3 bases and the J gene end by 4 bases; junction bases not matched to a gene: 8. CDR1 LNHDA and CDR2 SQIVND come from the germline V gene (reference sequence). The CDR3 has 15 amino acids. The CDR3 bases are TGTGCCAGTAGTATGGTTCGCGGGAGGTCGTACGAGCAGTACTTC. Translated, it gives CASSMVRGRSYEQYF.

As DNA, the CDR3 is TGTGCCAGCAGCGTAGCTCTGGCGGGAGGGGCAGATACGCAGTATTTT. Its protein product is CASSVALAGGADTQYF. The chain is built from TRBV9 and TRBJ2-3, with 9 bases that match TRBD2. The V segment lost 0 bases and the J segment 4 bases; nucleotides outside the gene matches: 6. From germline, CDR1 is SGDLS and CDR2 YYNGEE. The CDR3 is 16 amino acids.

The chain combines TRBV13 with TRBJ2-1; TRBD2 matches at 11 bases. Looked up from germline, CDR1 is PRHDT and CDR2 is FYEKMQ (reference sequence). Trimming removed 4 bases from V and 5 bases from J; junction bases left unmatched: 10. This CDR3 has 17 amino acids. For the CDR3, the DNA is TGTGCCAGCAGCTCAACCCCGGGACTAGCGGTTCACAATGAGCAGTTCTTC. Protein product: CASSSTPGLAVHNEQFF.

This rearrangement joins TRBV5-4 to TRBJ1-2; the match to TRBD1 covers 7 bases. The CDR3 is 14 residues long. Per the germline V gene, CDR1 is SGHNT and CDR2 is YYREEE (reference sequence). V was pared by 4 bases and J by 2 bases, with 5 bases of the junction left unmatched. The CDR3 loop reads CASSPAGQNYGYTF. In DNA, the CDR3 is TGTGCCAGCAGCCCCGCGGGACAGAACTATGGCTACACCTTC.

The genes are TRBV7-9 and TRBJ1-1, with D perhaps TRBD1 (5 bases). Trimming pared 5 bases from V and 4 bases from J, leaving 14 bases between. CDR3 length equals 14 residues. CDR1 SEHNR and CDR2 FQNEAQ come from the germline V gene (reference sequence). Here the CDR3 DNA reads TGTGCCAGCAGCGCCCAGGGTTGGGGCACTGAAGCTTTCTTT. It codes for CASSAQGWGTEAFF.

The chain couples TRBV7-2 to TRBJ1-2; TRBD1 might be the D (6 bases). The ends were cut back, 7 bases at V and 8 bases at J, with 17 bases in the middle. This CDR3 has 13 amino acids. Germline-derived CDR1 and CDR2 are SGHTA and FQGNSA. Here the CDR3 DNA reads TGTGCCAGCACCCCAGGCCCGACAGGAGGCTACACCTTC. Its protein is CASTPGPTGGYTF.

The genes are TRBV29-1 and TRBJ2-1; TRBD2 agrees at 11 bases. V lost 7 bases and J lost 9; bases outside the gene matches: 14. The CDR3 sequence is 15 residues long. Germline V gene data show CDR1 as SQVTM and CDR2 as ANQGSEA. The CDR3 is CSAVESSGGPSEQFF. CDR3 DNA sequence: TGCAGCGCAGTTGAGTCTAGCGGGGGGCCCAGTGAGCAGTTCTTC.

The chain recombines TRBV11-2 with TRBJ2-3; D is unclear. Trimming removed 3 bases at V and 2 bases at J, with 9 bases between. The CDR3 runs 14 residues. Germline CDR1 and CDR2: SGHAT and FQNNGV. The CDR3 here is CASSLARNTDTQYF. CDR3 DNA: TGTGCCAGCAGCTTGGCCCGCAACACAGATACGCAGTATTTT.

V gene TRBV9 combines with J gene TRBJ2-5; 11 nucleotides match TRBD2. Germline V gene sequence: CDR1 SGDLS, CDR2 YYNGEE. The CDR3 runs 18 residues. V lost 0 bases, J lost 5 bases, and 12 bases stayed unmatched. The CDR3 DNA is TGTGCCAGCAGCGTAGGTCCTAGCGGGGGGCTCAGATCCGAGACCCAGTACTTC. It specifies CASSVGPSGGLRSETQYF.

The chain uses TRBV5-5 and TRBJ2-6; D may be TRBD1 (6 bases). The CDR3 extends over 16 amino acids. V gave up 0 bases and J gave up 0 bases, with 7 bases separating them. CDR1 and CDR2 (germline): SGHKS, YYEKEE (reference sequence). The CDR3 region is CASSLVGGSGANVLTF. DNA of the CDR3: TGTGCCAGCAGCTTGGTAGGGGGCTCTGGGGCCAACGTCCTGACTTTC.

The chain uses TRBV5-1 and TRBJ1-1; the match to TRBD1 covers 9 bases. With V trimmed by 4 bases and J by 4 bases, 5 bases remained unmatched. The length of the CDR3 is 14 residues. Germline CDR1 SGHRS, CDR2 YFSETQ. The CDR3 nucleotides are TGCGCCAGCAGCCCGGGACAGGGCCGCACTGAAGCTTTCTTT. Protein sequence: CASSPGQGRTEAFF. The full variable domain, rest sourced from reference TRBV5-1 and TRBJ1-1, is KAGVTQTPRYLIKTRGQQVTLSCSPISGHRSVSWYQQTPGQGLQFLFEYFSETQRNKGNFPGRFSGRQFSNSRSEMNVSTLELGDSALYLCASSPGQGRTEAFFGQGTRLTVV.

This clone was counted a few times. V gene TRBV2 combines with J gene TRBJ1-1; perhaps TRBD1 as D (5 bases). This CDR3 contains 15 residues. Germline assignment: CDR1 SNHLY and CDR2 FYNNEI. V gave up 7 bases and J gave up 1 base, with 16 bases separating them. The CDR3 reads CASTIDTGANTEAFF. CDR3 DNA sequence: TGTGCCAGCACCATTGATACAGGAGCGAACACTGAAGCTTTCTTT.

The J gene is TRBJ1-5, the V gene TRBV19; no clear D. CDR3 length equals 16 residues. The V gene lost 5 bases and the J gene lost 7 bases, with 21 bases spanning the gap. The germline V gene has CDR1 LNHDA and CDR2 SQIVND (reference sequence). CDR3 residues: CASSWTWKLEKQPQHF. Here the CDR3 DNA reads TGTGCCAGTAGTTGGACTTGGAAGCTCGAGAAGCAGCCCCAGCATTTT.

The V gene is TRBV30, the J gene TRBJ2-4, with 7 positions matching TRBD2. CDR1 and CDR2 from the germline V gene are GTSNPN and SVGIG (reference sequence). There are 14 residues in the CDR3. V lost 5 bases and J lost 2; bases outside the gene matches: 6. DNA for the CDR3: TGTGCCTGGGAGCGGGGAGGTACCAAAAACATTCAGTACTTC. Translation gives CAWERGGTKNIQYF.

The J gene is TRBJ2-5, the V gene TRBV10-3; weak D call: TRBD2 (6 bases). Germline V CDR1 and CDR2: ENHRY, SYGVKD. Trimming shortened V by 3 bases and J by 0 bases, and 11 bases separated the two germline ends. This CDR3 spans 15 amino acids. The CDR3 nucleotides read TGTGCCATCAGTGAAGGAGGAGGGAACCAAGAGACCCAGTACTTC. Translation gives CAISEGGGNQETQYF.

The chain links TRBV7-6 to TRBJ2-6; D gene uncertain. Germline V CDR1 and CDR2: SGHVS, FNYEAQ. Trimming removed 4 bases from V and 0 bases from J, with 4 bases in between. The CDR3 extends over 14 amino acids. CDR3 sequence: CASSSVSGANVLTF. Written as DNA, the CDR3 is TGTGCCAGCAGCTCAGTCTCTGGGGCCAACGTCCTGACTTTC.

The chain combines TRBV5-1 with TRBJ2-5; 9 positions agree with TRBD1. Germline trimming cut 3 bases from V and 0 bases from J; bases unmatched to any gene: 9. The CDR3 is 17 residues long. Germline CDR1 and CDR2: SGHRS and YFSETQ. CDR3 protein: CASSSGQGFGYQETQYF. CDR3 sequence (DNA): TGCGCCAGCAGCTCGGGACAGGGTTTTGGGTACCAAGAGACCCAGTACTTC.

This chain links TRBV7-8 with TRBJ1-4; 10 nucleotides match TRBD1. V was clipped by 5 bases and J by 1 base; unmatched bases: 4. The CDR3 consists of 16 residues. CDR1 is SGHVS, CDR2 FQNEAQ, per germline. CDR3 loop: CASSGGQGVTNEKLFF. In DNA form, the CDR3 reads TGTGCCAGCAGCGGCGGACAGGGGGTAACTAATGAAAAACTGTTTTTT. The full variable domain, with the rest looked up from reference TRBV7-8 and TRBJ1-4, is GAGVSQSPRYKVAKRGQDVALRCDPISGHVSLFWYQQALGQGPEFLTYFQNEAQLDKSGLPSDRFFAERPEGSVSTLKIQRTQQEDSAVYLCASSGGQGVTNEKLFFGSGTQLSVL.